These 21 T cell receptor beta chains share one sample of origin, sequenced in a study of patients and donors after allogeneic stem cell transplantation. TCRdb re-called the RT-PCR reads with MiXCR, one entry per CDR3 protein. The data contain about 960,000 distinct CDR3 sequences, about a sixth of them singletons. Sequenced input: blood, either unsorted or a sorted T cell fraction (not recorded which). These receptors all stem from a human donor who was either an allogeneic HSCT recipient or a stem cell or donor lymphocyte infusion donor (not recorded which). It is not recorded whose cells these are; they may come from a transplant donor.

The chain recombines TRBV7-8 with TRBJ2-3; 8 nucleotides align to TRBD1. Per the germline V gene, CDR1 is SGHVS and CDR2 is FQNEAQ. Losses at the gene ends were 2 bases for V and 7 bases for J; bases not matched to a gene: 8. The length of the CDR3 is 15 residues. CDR3 loop: CASSLSGQETHTQYF. The CDR3 DNA follows: TGTGCCAGCAGCTTATCGGGACAGGAGACCCATACGCAGTATTTT.

Only a few counts were recorded for this clonotype. The chain is built from TRBV7-2 and TRBJ2-7; D possibly corresponds to TRBD1 (6 bases). This CDR3 comprises 14 residues. V lost 5 bases and J 1 base, leaving 12 bases between the germline ends. In germline, CDR1 is SGHTA, CDR2 FQGNSA. As DNA, the CDR3 is TGTGCCAGCAGCACTAAGACAGGATCCTACGAGCAGTACTTC. Its protein product is CASSTKTGSYEQYF.

The chain links TRBV20-1 to TRBJ1-5; D remains unclear. The V end was cut by 1 base, the J end by 3 bases, with 13 bases between. This CDR3 region has 15 residues. Per germline, CDR1 DFQATT and CDR2 SNEGSKA (reference sequence). The CDR3 DNA reads as TGCAGTGCTAGAGCCACGCGGGGAGACAATCAGCCCCAGCATTTT. This sequence encodes CSARATRGDNQPQHF.

The chain recombines TRBV12-3 or TRBV12-4 with TRBJ1-2; 8 bases are a match to TRBD1. The ends lost 7 bases at V and 11 bases at J; junction bases unmatched: 18. The CDR3 covers 15 residues. CDR3 sequence (DNA): TGTGCCAGCATCCGGACAGGGCGGTTTGGAATACTGTACACCTTC. Translation gives CASIRTGRFGILYTF.

The CDR3 spells CASSARLASYEQYF. The CDR3 nucleotides are TGCGCCAGCAGCGCCCGACTAGCTTCCTACGAGCAGTACTTC. This sequence joins TRBV4-3 and TRBJ2-7, with 7 bases lining up with TRBD2. Germline V lookup: CDR1 LGHNA, CDR2 YSLEER. There are 14 residues in the CDR3. The junction had 5 bases not matched to a gene; V was cut back by 5 bases and J by 1 base.

This clonotype appeared a few times. This chain uses TRBV2 with TRBJ2-1, with 12 nucleotides matching TRBD2. The CDR3 covers 14 residues. Germline assignment: CDR1 SNHLY and CDR2 FYNNEI. The ends lost 8 bases at V and 9 bases at J; junction bases unmatched: 8. CDR3 in DNA: TGTGCCAGCTCAGCGACTAGCGGGAGTGCTGAGCAGTTCTTC. This sequence encodes CASSATSGSAEQFF. Full variable domain (outside the CDR3, taken from reference TRBV2 and TRBJ2-1): EPEVTQTPSHQVTQMGQEVILRCVPISNHLYFYWYRQILGQKVEFLVSFYNNEISEKSEIFDDQFSVERPDGSNFTLKIRSTKLEDSAMYFCASSATSGSAEQFFGPGTRLTVL.

The chain recombines TRBV9 with TRBJ2-3; unclear D gene. The CDR3 runs to 16 residues. Germline CDR1 reads SGDLS; CDR2 reads YYNGEE. Trimming shortened V by 0 bases and J by 5 bases, and 16 bases separated the two germline ends. The CDR3 nucleotides read TGTGCCAGCAGCGTAGGTGACAAGCGAATCGGAGATACGCAGTATTTT. It codes for CASSVGDKRIGDTQYF.

This clonotype was counted at least ten times. This chain links TRBV5-1 with TRBJ1-3; D call uncertain. The ends were cut back, 5 bases at V and 0 bases at J, with 3 bases in the middle. Germline V gene lookup returns CDR1 SGHRS and CDR2 YFSETQ. The CDR3 length is 12 residues. The CDR3 DNA reads as TGCGCCAGCAGGGACTCTGGAAACACCATATATTTT. It codes for CASRDSGNTIYF.

The chain uses TRBV9 and TRBJ1-1; D possibly corresponds to TRBD1 (5 bases). CDR1 and CDR2 (germline): SGDLS, YYNGEE. The CDR3 runs to 15 residues. V was clipped by 0 bases and J by 4 bases, with 13 bases between them. The CDR3 is CASSVANHGGTEAFF. CDR3 DNA: TGTGCCAGCAGCGTAGCTAATCACGGGGGCACTGAAGCTTTCTTT.

This clonotype has only a few counts. The rearrangement uses TRBV29-1 and TRBJ1-5; D is perhaps TRBD1 (5 bases). V was clipped by 6 bases and J by 2 bases, with 17 bases between them. Germline loops: CDR1 SQVTM, CDR2 ANQGSEA. This CDR3 contains 15 residues. The CDR3 sequence is CSVAVGRDGNQPQHF. CDR3 bases: TGCAGCGTCGCCGTTGGCAGGGACGGCAATCAGCCCCAGCATTTT.

This chain uses TRBV7-9 with TRBJ2-5, with 7 nucleotides matching TRBD1. Germline V gene sequence: CDR1 SEHNR, CDR2 FQNEAQ (reference sequence). J gave up 3 bases and V 1 base, and 2 bases lay outside the gene matches. CDR3 size: 14 residues. This chain's CDR3 is CASSLGGQKETQYF. The CDR3 nucleotides read TGTGCCAGCAGCTTAGGGGGACAGAAAGAGACCCAGTACTTC.

This clonotype occurred a few times. The V call is TRBV9, the J call TRBJ2-5; D not certain. Germline CDR1 and CDR2: SGDLS and YYNGEE. The CDR3 sequence is 14 residues long. V lost 0 bases and J lost 4, with 10 bases in between. CDR3 protein: CASSVGAIGETQYF. CDR3 nucleotide sequence: TGTGCCAGCAGCGTAGGGGCTATCGGAGAGACCCAGTACTTC.

The chain carries TRBV18 and TRBJ2-7; the D gene is possibly TRBD2 (5 bases). The CDR3 has 14 residues. Per germline, CDR1 KGHSH and CDR2 LQKENI. Trimming stripped 3 bases from V and 7 bases from J, with 16 bases between. The CDR3 DNA reads TGTGCCAGCTCACCTGCTTTGGCCGGAGGAGAGCAGTACTTC. It is translated as CASSPALAGGEQYF.

The DNA of the CDR3 is TGTGCCAGCGAGTTGGGACAGGGGAATCAGCCCCAGCATTTT. This codes for CASELGQGNQPQHF. The chain employs TRBV6-1 and TRBJ1-5, with TRBD1 matching over 10 bases. V trimming: 8 bases; J trimming: 4 bases; junction bases outside the gene matches: 5. Germline V gene data show CDR1 as MNHNS and CDR2 as SASEGT. The CDR3 loop spans 14 amino acids.

J is TRBJ1-6 and V is TRBV30; D ambiguous. The CDR3 contains 15 residues. Germline V gene sequence: CDR1 GTSNPN, CDR2 SVGIG (reference sequence). Trimming shortened V by 0 bases and J by 5 bases, and 11 bases separated the two germline ends. The CDR3 coding sequence is TGTGCCTGGAGTGTAAGGAGGGCCGATAATTCACCCCTCCACTTT. It specifies CAWSVRRADNSPLHF.

This sequence joins TRBV7-8 and TRBJ2-2; D possibly corresponds to TRBD1 (6 bases). V dropped 5 bases and J dropped 0 bases, with 13 bases sitting between them. The CDR3 length is 16 residues. Germline assignment: CDR1 SGHVS and CDR2 FQNEAQ. CDR3 DNA sequence: TGTGCCAGCAGCCCTCGGACAGCAGCGAACACCGGGGAGCTGTTTTTT. It translates to CASSPRTAANTGELFF.

A few counts support this clonotype. The chain has TRBV12-3 or TRBV12-4 and TRBJ1-6, with D possibly TRBD1 on 6 matching bases. The V and J ends lost 7 bases and 6 bases respectively, with 16 bases between them. The CDR3 extends over 15 amino acids. The CDR3 DNA reads as TGTGCCAGCACCCTGGGGGGGGGCTTTAATTCACCCCTCCACTTT. Residues: CASTLGGGFNSPLHF.

This clonotype was detected only a few times. This chain joins TRBV12-3 or TRBV12-4 and TRBJ2-3; 15 bases fit TRBD2. The CDR3 has 19 amino acids. V shed 4 bases, J shed 4 bases, and the junction held 12 bases outside the gene matches. CDR3 protein: CASSYPTPGTSGRPDTQYF. The CDR3 region has the DNA TGTGCCAGCAGTTACCCGACCCCCGGGACTAGCGGGAGGCCAGATACGCAGTATTTT.

The chain couples TRBV28 to TRBJ2-5; 14 bases map to TRBD2. Trimming cost V 3 bases and J 5 bases; bases outside gene matches: 11. The V gene's germline CDR1 is MDHEN and CDR2 SYDVKM. The CDR3 runs 18 residues. The CDR3 here is CASSFYRGLAGAGETQYF. Written as DNA, the CDR3 is TGTGCCAGCAGTTTTTACAGGGGACTAGCGGGAGCGGGGGAGACCCAGTACTTC. Variable domain in full (rest from reference TRBV28 and TRBJ2-5): DVKVTQSSRYLVKRTGEKVFLECVQDMDHENMFWYRQDPGLGLRLIYFSYDVKMKEKGDIPEGYSVSREKKERFSLILESASTNQTSMYLCASSFYRGLAGAGETQYFGPGTRLLVL.

The rearrangement uses TRBV14 and TRBJ1-2; maybe TRBD1 (5 bases). CDR1 and CDR2 (germline): SGHDN, FVKESK. This CDR3 is built from 15 residues. V dropped 1 base and J dropped 8 bases, with 17 bases sitting between them. The CDR3 nucleotides read TGTGCCAGCAGCCAAGTGAGGGGCCTAGTTGGAGGCTACACCTTC. It specifies CASSQVRGLVGGYTF.

The sample holds a few counts of this clonotype. This chain links TRBV3-1 with TRBJ1-2; tentatively, D is TRBD1 (5 bases). V was pared by 3 bases and J by 0 bases, with 8 bases between. Germline V gene sequence: CDR1 LGHDT, CDR2 YNNKEL (reference sequence). There are 14 residues in the CDR3. The CDR3 DNA is TGTGCCAGCAGCCAGACAGCCCCTAACTATGGCTACACCTTC. Translation gives CASSQTAPNYGYTF.